The 8 T cell receptor beta chains given below trace back to one sample, sequenced in a study of shared clonotypes between healthy human individuals. Naive CD8 cells lacked CD45RO, underwent positive selection for CCR7 and left out terminally differentiated effector memory CD45RA+ cells. Sequencing used immunoSEQ multiplex PCR; TCRdb keeps in-frame clones, though not all of them. Among about 2.2 million clones listed, 80% to 95% were seen once. Sequenced: naive CD8+ T cells from PBMCs. Source of these receptors: a man aged 18-30 years in good health. Some clones in this sample may be carry-over from other donors' samples.

The chain has TRBV7-2 and TRBJ2-3; 10 bases are shared with TRBD2. After removal of 1 base from V and 1 base from J, the junction contained 5 bases not matched to a gene. CDR1 and CDR2 (germline): SGHTA, FQGNSA. The CDR3 spans 17 residues. CDR3 bases: TGTGCCAGCAGCTTAGTGGTGCTAGCGGGAGGCACAGATACGCAGTATTTT. Translating it yields CASSLVVLAGGTDTQYF.

The V and J genes are TRBV5-1 and TRBJ1-1, with D maybe TRBD1 (5 bases). This CDR3 comprises 13 residues. Per the germline V gene, CDR1 is SGHRS and CDR2 is YFSETQ. V lost 1 base and J lost 5, with 9 bases in between. In DNA form, the CDR3 reads TGCGCCAGCAGCTTGAAATGGGGGACTGAAGCTTTCTTT. It specifies CASSLKWGTEAFF.

The chain combines TRBV6-5 with TRBJ2-1; 10 nucleotides align to TRBD1. Per germline, CDR1 MNHEY and CDR2 SVGAGI. This CDR3 has 14 amino acids. The ends lost 6 bases at V and 5 bases at J; junction bases unmatched: 4. DNA for the CDR3: TGTGCCAGCAGCATAGACAGGGGGCACAATGAGCAGTTCTTC. It encodes CASSIDRGHNEQFF.

The J gene is TRBJ1-2, the V gene TRBV13, with D unclear. CDR1 is PRHDT, CDR2 FYEKMQ, per germline (reference sequence). V was clipped by 0 bases and J by 3 bases, with 8 bases between them. The CDR3 has 14 amino acids. The CDR3 bases are TGTGCCAGCAGCTTAGGTGGCAACCACTATGGCTACACCTTC. It yields the protein CASSLGGNHYGYTF. The whole variable domain, remainder taken from reference TRBV13 and TRBJ1-2, is AAGVIQSPRHLIKEKRETATLKCYPIPRHDTVYWYQQGPGQDPQFLISFYEKMQSDKGSIPDRFSAQQFSDYHSELNMSSLELGDSALYFCASSLGGNHYGYTFGSGTRLTVV.

In this sample, this clone turned up a few times. This chain uses TRBV27 with TRBJ2-3; D possibly corresponds to TRBD1 (5 bases). The V and J ends lost 6 bases and 6 bases respectively, with 10 bases between them. Germline V gene data show CDR1 as MNHEY and CDR2 as SMNVEV (reference sequence). The CDR3 is made up of 12 amino acids. In DNA form, the CDR3 reads TGTGCCAGCAGGGGGCTAGGGGATACGCAGTATTTT. This sequence encodes CASRGLGDTQYF.

This chain uses TRBV7-2 with TRBJ2-1, with TRBD2 as a possible D gene (7 bases). CDR3 size: 15 residues. Between the trimmed V and J ends, which lost 4 bases and 4 bases, there was a span of 14 bases. Germline V CDR1 and CDR2: SGHTA, FQGNSA. CDR3 coding DNA: TGTGCCAGCAGCTCGGGGGCGGGAGCTTACAATGAGCAGTTCTTC. It yields the protein CASSSGAGAYNEQFF.

The genes are TRBV13 and TRBJ1-1, with 7 bases fitting TRBD1. Germline CDR1 and CDR2: PRHDT and FYEKMQ (reference sequence). With 4 bases clipped from V and 3 bases from J, the junction kept 11 bases outside the gene matches. The CDR3 consists of 16 residues. DNA for the CDR3: TGTGCCAGCAGCTCAACACCGACAGGGTTCCACACTGAAGCTTTCTTT. This sequence encodes CASSSTPTGFHTEAFF.

J is TRBJ1-2 and V is TRBV9; 7 positions agree with TRBD1. V dropped 3 bases and J dropped 8; count of bases not matched to a gene: 10. From germline, CDR1 is SGDLS and CDR2 YYNGEE. CDR3 length: 14 residues. DNA of the CDR3: TGTGCCAGCAGCGAAGGGACAGCTCAGGGCGGCTACACCTTC. Translation gives CASSEGTAQGGYTF.